These 8 T cell receptor beta chains share one sample of origin, sequenced in a study of T cell responses to AZD1222 COVID-19 vaccine. Here immunoSEQ multiplex PCR was the method, and the copy in TCRdb shows in-frame clones only, minus some. Of 95,000 to 100,000 clones in the sample, almost 90% are singletons; the top ten hold about a sixth. Sequencing was performed on peripheral blood, taken 28 days after the second AZD1222 dose. These TCRs come from an adult who received the AZD1222 COVID-19 vaccine.

The chain joins TRBV7-9 to TRBJ2-7, with D possibly TRBD2 on 6 matching bases. CDR3 size: 13 residues. Germline V gene sequence: CDR1 SEHNR, CDR2 FQNEAQ (reference sequence). Trimming shortened V by 4 bases and J by 4 bases, and 11 bases separated the two germline ends. CDR3 loop: CASSSWRAYEQYF. The CDR3 DNA reads TGTGCCAGCAGCTCCTGGAGGGCTTACGAGCAGTACTTC.

This chain connects TRBV10-3 to TRBJ1-2; weak D call: TRBD1 (5 bases). CDR3 length: 15 residues. Germline CDR1 is ENHRY and CDR2 is SYGVKD. The V gene lost 4 bases and the J gene lost 0 bases, with 12 bases spanning the gap. CDR3 protein: CAISVGTAPNYGYTF. For the CDR3, the DNA is TGTGCCATCAGTGTCGGGACGGCACCTAACTATGGCTACACCTTC.

The rearrangement uses TRBV30 and TRBJ1-5; D perhaps matches TRBD1 (5 bases). The CDR3 contains 14 residues. Trimming removed 2 bases at V and 6 bases at J, with 14 bases between. Germline V gives CDR1 GTSNPN, CDR2 SVGIG (reference sequence). The CDR3 sequence: CAWSLGHTGQPQHF. The CDR3 bases are TGTGCCTGGAGTCTCGGACATACCGGTCAGCCCCAGCATTTT.

The chain is built from TRBV11-3 and TRBJ2-5; D remains ambiguous. CDR1 is SGHNT and CDR2 is YENEEA in the germline V gene. This CDR3 region has 14 residues. Trimming pared 1 base from V and 7 bases from J, leaving 13 bases between. This CDR3 is CASSLGTVTGTQYF. As DNA, the CDR3 is TGTGCCAGCAGCTTAGGGACGGTAACTGGGACCCAGTACTTC.

The rearrangement joins TRBV7-9 to TRBJ2-5, with D maybe TRBD2 (6 bases). The CDR3 extends over 14 amino acids. Per germline, CDR1 SEHNR and CDR2 FQNEAQ (reference sequence). The V end was cut by 3 bases, the J end by 0 bases, with 8 bases between. The CDR3 protein is CASSLDYNQETQYF. CDR3 DNA: TGTGCCAGCAGCTTGGACTACAACCAAGAGACCCAGTACTTC.

This chain links TRBV19 with TRBJ2-1; 8 nucleotides align to TRBD2. Germline V gene sequence: CDR1 LNHDA, CDR2 SQIVND (reference sequence). V dropped 3 bases and J dropped 9; count of bases not matched to a gene: 13. The CDR3 covers 16 residues. The CDR3 coding sequence is TGTGCCAGTAGTATTGATAGCGGGGCCCGGGGGCCTGAGCAGTTCTTC. Translation: CASSIDSGARGPEQFF.

This clone was seen just once. The chain is built from TRBV11-2 and TRBJ1-1, with 9 bases lining up with TRBD1. Germline values: CDR1 SGHAT, CDR2 FQNNGV. The CDR3 has 13 amino acids. The V and J ends lost 4 bases and 11 bases, in that order; junction bases with no gene match: 8. The CDR3: CASSSAGTGRAFF. The CDR3 DNA reads as TGTGCCAGCAGCTCAGCAGGGACAGGGAGGGCTTTCTTT.

The V call is TRBV30, the J call TRBJ2-1, with a possible D match to TRBD2 (5 bases). V was trimmed by 8 bases and J by 3 bases, leaving 8 bases between them. Per the germline V gene, CDR1 is GTSNPN and CDR2 is SVGIG (reference sequence). The CDR3 totals 11 residues. The CDR3 coding sequence is TGTGCCCGGGGATACTACAATGAGCAGTTCTTC. As protein: CARGYYNEQFF.